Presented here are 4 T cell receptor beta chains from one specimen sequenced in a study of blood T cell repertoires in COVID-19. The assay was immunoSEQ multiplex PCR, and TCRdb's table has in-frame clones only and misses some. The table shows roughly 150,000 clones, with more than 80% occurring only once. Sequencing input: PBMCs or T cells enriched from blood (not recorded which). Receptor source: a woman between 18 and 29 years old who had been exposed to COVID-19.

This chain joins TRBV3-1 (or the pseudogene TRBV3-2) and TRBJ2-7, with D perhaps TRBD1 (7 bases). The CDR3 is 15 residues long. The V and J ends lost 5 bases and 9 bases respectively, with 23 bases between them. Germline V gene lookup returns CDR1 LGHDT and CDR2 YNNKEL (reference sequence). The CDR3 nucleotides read TGTGCCAGCAGCAAGGAGGGACAGATATGGTGGGGGCAGTACTTC. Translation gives CASSKEGQIWWGQYF.

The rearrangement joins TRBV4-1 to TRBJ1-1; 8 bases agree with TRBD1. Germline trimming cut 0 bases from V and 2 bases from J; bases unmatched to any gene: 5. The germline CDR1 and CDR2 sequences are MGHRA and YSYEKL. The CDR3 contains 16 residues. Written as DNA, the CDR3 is TGCGCCAGCAGCCAAGATCGGGGGACAGGTAACACTGAAGCTTTCTTT. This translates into CASSQDRGTGNTEAFF.

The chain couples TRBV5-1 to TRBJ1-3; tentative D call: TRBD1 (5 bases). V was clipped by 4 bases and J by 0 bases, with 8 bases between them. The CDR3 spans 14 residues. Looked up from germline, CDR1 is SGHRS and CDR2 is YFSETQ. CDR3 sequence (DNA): TGCGCCAGCAGCCTAGACAGCTCTGGAAACACCATATATTTT. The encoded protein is CASSLDSSGNTIYF.

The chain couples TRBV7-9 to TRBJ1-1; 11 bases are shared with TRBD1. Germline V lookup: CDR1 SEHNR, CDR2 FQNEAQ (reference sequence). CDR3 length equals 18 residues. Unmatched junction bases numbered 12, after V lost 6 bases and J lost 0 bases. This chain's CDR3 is CASSQRTGGYVLNTEAFF. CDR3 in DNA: TGTGCCAGCAGTCAGAGGACAGGGGGCTATGTGTTGAACACTGAAGCTTTCTTT.